These 17 T cell receptor beta chains originate from one sample sequenced in a study of cytomegalovirus exposure and HLA in healthy donors. PCR primers comprised 60 Vbeta and 13 Jbeta primers. Here immunoSEQ multiplex PCR was the method, and the copy in TCRdb shows in-frame clones only, minus some. The data hold tens of thousands of clones, with around two thirds observed a single time. The sample was PBMCs. The source of these receptors is a man aged 45-65 years in good health and CMV-seropositive.

This clone was recorded only once. The V gene is TRBV29-1, the J gene TRBJ2-1; TRBD1 is a possible D gene (6 bases). With 0 bases removed from V and 8 bases from J, the gap between germline ends came to 11 bases. CDR3 length: 13 amino acids. Germline V gives CDR1 SQVTM, CDR2 ANQGSEA. The CDR3 loop reads CSVEDLRQDEQFF. CDR3 DNA sequence: TGCAGCGTTGAAGATCTTAGACAGGATGAGCAGTTCTTC.

This chain connects TRBV6-5 to TRBJ1-4; no firm D call. Germline loops: CDR1 MNHEY, CDR2 SVGAGI. The CDR3 is made up of 15 amino acids. The ends were cut back, 0 bases at V and 9 bases at J, with 14 bases in the middle. The CDR3 DNA is TGTGCCAGCAGTTACTCGCCCAGCGGAGTTCAAAAACTGTTTTTT. Protein product: CASSYSPSGVQKLFF.

In its sample, this clone is medium-sized. The chain links TRBV6-5 to TRBJ2-1; TRBD2 aligns across 7 bases. J was trimmed by 2 bases and V by 4 bases; bases with no gene match: 8. The CDR3 covers 16 residues. The V gene's germline CDR1 is MNHEY and CDR2 SVGAGI. CDR3 loop: CASSSLGRGTYNEQFF. DNA of the CDR3: TGTGCCAGCAGTTCCCTCGGGCGGGGGACCTACAATGAGCAGTTCTTC.

This rearrangement joins TRBV5-1 to TRBJ2-7; TRBD2 agrees at 9 bases. Per the germline V gene, CDR1 is SGHRS and CDR2 is YFSETQ. The CDR3 runs to 14 residues. The V and J ends lost 5 bases and 7 bases, in that order; junction bases with no gene match: 10. The CDR3 DNA reads as TGCGCCAGCAGAAGGACTAGCGCGGACGGGGAGCAGTACTTC. This gives the protein CASRRTSADGEQYF.

The chain has TRBV6-5 and TRBJ2-7; 7 nucleotides line up with TRBD1. This CDR3 has 14 amino acids. Per germline, CDR1 MNHEY and CDR2 SVGAGI. The J segment lost 4 bases and the V segment lost 0 bases, leaving 3 bases of the junction unmatched. The CDR3 region is CASSYSNRGYEQYF. CDR3 nucleotide sequence: TGTGCCAGCAGTTACTCGAACAGGGGTTACGAGCAGTACTTC.

V is TRBV6-5 and J is TRBJ1-2; the match to TRBD1 covers 7 bases. The CDR3 extends over 15 amino acids. Germline V gene data show CDR1 as MNHEY and CDR2 as SVGAGI. Trimming cost V 0 bases and J 3 bases; bases outside gene matches: 4. CDR3 region: CASSYSVGTDYGYTF. In DNA form, the CDR3 reads TGTGCCAGCAGTTACTCCGTTGGGACAGACTATGGCTACACCTTC.

The V call is TRBV28, the J call TRBJ2-1; 9 bases fit TRBD1. CDR3 length: 15 residues. Germline lookup yields CDR1 MDHEN and CDR2 SYDVKM. With V trimmed by 4 bases and J by 4 bases, 5 bases remained unmatched. In DNA, the CDR3 is TGTGCCAGCAGTTCGAACAGGGGGCGTTACAATGAGCAGTTCTTC. The encoded protein is CASSSNRGRYNEQFF. Full variable domain (rest looked up from reference TRBV28 and TRBJ2-1): DVKVTQSSRYLVKRTGEKVFLECVQDMDHENMFWYRQDPGLGLRLIYFSYDVKMKEKGDIPEGYSVSREKKERFSLILESASTNQTSMYLCASSSNRGRYNEQFFGPGTRLTVL.

The chain is built from TRBV7-7 and TRBJ2-1, with D unclear. This CDR3 region has 14 residues. Trimming pared 2 bases from V and 7 bases from J, leaving 12 bases between. Germline-derived CDR1 and CDR2 are SSHAT and FNYEAQ (reference sequence). CDR3 protein: CASSLTGSSNEQFF. CDR3 sequence (DNA): TGTGCCAGCAGCTTAACGGGTTCGTCTAATGAGCAGTTCTTC.

The V call is TRBV5-1, the J call TRBJ1-2, with 7 positions matching TRBD1. Germline loops: CDR1 SGHRS, CDR2 YFSETQ. V was pared by 0 bases and J by 3 bases, with 5 bases of the junction left unmatched. This CDR3 spans 15 amino acids. DNA for the CDR3: TGCGCCAGCAGCTTGGCCGGGACAGCCTACTATGGCTACACCTTC. It encodes CASSLAGTAYYGYTF.

The chain has TRBV4-1 and TRBJ1-6; 10 nucleotides line up with TRBD1. Germline V gene data show CDR1 as MGHRA and CDR2 as YSYEKL. J was trimmed by 7 bases and V by 4 bases; bases with no gene match: 7. The CDR3 covers 16 residues. The CDR3 loop reads CASSPGPGQGNSPLHF. CDR3 DNA: TGCGCCAGCAGCCCGGGACCGGGACAGGGGAATTCACCCCTCCACTTT.

The CDR3 sequence is CASSLLIRALAKSTDTQYF. The CDR3, as DNA: TGTGCCAGCAGCTTATTAATACGGGCGCTAGCTAAGAGCACAGATACGCAGTATTTT. This chain uses TRBV11-2 with TRBJ2-3, with D perhaps matching TRBD2 (5 bases). Germline-derived CDR1 and CDR2 are SGHAT and FQNNGV. The ends were cut back, 2 bases at V and 0 bases at J, with 21 bases in the middle. The CDR3 totals 19 residues.

The CDR3 loop reads CASSLVGGTGGEQYF. The CDR3 nucleotides read TGCGCCAGCAGCTTGGTTGGGGGGACTGGCGGGGAGCAGTACTTC. The rearrangement links TRBV5-1 to TRBJ2-7, with D maybe TRBD2 (6 bases). The germline CDR1 and CDR2 sequences are SGHRS and YFSETQ. V shed 0 bases and J shed 7 bases, with 17 bases lying between them. This CDR3 spans 15 amino acids.

The rearrangement uses TRBV7-2 and TRBJ2-5, with 11 nucleotides matching TRBD2. The CDR3 contains 16 residues. CDR1 is SGHTA, CDR2 FQGNSA, per germline. Germline trimming cut 1 base from V and 4 bases from J; bases unmatched to any gene: 5. The CDR3 DNA reads TGTGCCAGCAGCTTAGTACTAGCGGGGGCTCGAGAGACCCAGTACTTC. It is translated as CASSLVLAGARETQYF.

The V call is TRBV19, the J call TRBJ1-5, with D perhaps matching TRBD1 (5 bases). This CDR3 region has 15 residues. V shed 5 bases and J shed 0 bases, with 11 bases lying between them. The germline gives CDR1 LNHDA, CDR2 SQIVND (reference sequence). Here the CDR3 DNA reads TGTGCCAGTAGTGTACAGGACGGTAGCAATCAGCCCCAGCATTTT. Its translation: CASSVQDGSNQPQHF.

The chain is built from TRBV5-6 and TRBJ2-3; tentative D call: TRBD1 (6 bases). With 4 bases removed from V and 4 bases from J, the gap between germline ends came to 13 bases. The CDR3 is 14 amino acids. Germline V CDR1 and CDR2: SGHDT, YYEEEE. CDR3 sequence: CASSRQGPADTQYF. CDR3 sequence (DNA): TGTGCCAGCAGCCGCCAGGGGCCTGCAGATACGCAGTATTTT. Full variable domain (outside the CDR3, taken from reference TRBV5-6 and TRBJ2-3): DAGVTQSPTHLIKTRGQQVTLRCSPKSGHDTVSWYQQALGQGPQFIFQYYEEEERQRGNFPDRFSGHQFPNYSSELNVNALLLGDSALYLCASSRQGPADTQYFGPGTRLTVL.

This clone was picked up a small number of times. The V gene is TRBV9, the J gene TRBJ2-3; perhaps TRBD2 as D (6 bases). Trimming shortened V by 1 base and J by 2 bases, and 11 bases separated the two germline ends. This CDR3 is 15 amino acids long. CDR1 and CDR2 (germline): SGDLS, YYNGEE. The CDR3 spells CASSVSSGPTDTQYF. The CDR3 nucleotides are TGTGCCAGCAGCGTAAGTAGCGGCCCCACAGATACGCAGTATTTT.

The chain couples TRBV7-6 to TRBJ1-6, with a possible D match to TRBD1 (5 bases). The CDR3 contains 14 residues. Looked up from germline, CDR1 is SGHVS and CDR2 is FNYEAQ. V was trimmed by 1 base and J by 10 bases, leaving 11 bases between them. The CDR3 nucleotides are TGTGCCAGCAGCTTAGGGAGGGGTATATCACCCCTCCACTTT. It codes for CASSLGRGISPLHF.